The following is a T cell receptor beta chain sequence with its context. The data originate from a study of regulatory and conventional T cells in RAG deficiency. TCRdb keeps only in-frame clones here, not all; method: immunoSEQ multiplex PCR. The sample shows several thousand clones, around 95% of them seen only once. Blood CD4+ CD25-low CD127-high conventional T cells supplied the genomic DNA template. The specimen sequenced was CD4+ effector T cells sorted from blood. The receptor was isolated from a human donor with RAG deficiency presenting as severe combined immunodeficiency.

The DNA for the CDR3 is TGTGCCAGCTCACCAAGGGGGTATAACTATGGCTACACCTTC. It codes for CASSPRGYNYGYTF. The rearrangement joins TRBV18 to TRBJ1-2; weak D call: TRBD1 (6 bases). Germline CDR1 reads KGHSH; CDR2 reads LQKENI. The CDR3 is 14 residues long. Trimming pared 2 bases from V and 1 base from J, leaving 8 bases between.